This T cell receptor (beta chain) was identified in a study of blood T cell repertoires in COVID-19. Looking at the study overall: Collection of acute and convalescent COVID-19 samples took place in the United States, Italy and Spain. T cells, B-cell-depleted T cells, or PBMCs provided the cDNA or gDNA that served as material.

Using immunoSEQ multiplex PCR, the repertoire was profiled, and TCRdb retains in-frame clones only, with some absent. In the table there are over 300,000 clones, 89% of which are singletons. Trimming removed 6 bases at V and 1 base at J, with 18 bases between. Germline V CDR1 and CDR2: MGHDK, SYGVNS. The CDR3 runs to 16 residues. This receptor was obtained from a man younger than 35 who had recovered from COVID-19. Sequencing used peripheral blood. V usage is TRBV25-1 and J usage is TRBJ1-1; D is unclear. For the CDR3, the DNA is TGTGCCAGCAGAGCAAGATGGAGGTTGGCGAACACTGAAGCTTTCTTT. This sequence encodes CASRARWRLANTEAFF. The complete variable domain, with remaining parts taken from reference TRBV25-1 and TRBJ1-1, reads EADIYQTPRYLVIGTGKKITLECSQTMGHDKMYWYQQDPGMELHLIHYSYGVNSTEKGDLSSESTVSRIRTEHFPLTLESARPSHTSQYLCASRARWRLANTEAFFGQGTRLTVV.